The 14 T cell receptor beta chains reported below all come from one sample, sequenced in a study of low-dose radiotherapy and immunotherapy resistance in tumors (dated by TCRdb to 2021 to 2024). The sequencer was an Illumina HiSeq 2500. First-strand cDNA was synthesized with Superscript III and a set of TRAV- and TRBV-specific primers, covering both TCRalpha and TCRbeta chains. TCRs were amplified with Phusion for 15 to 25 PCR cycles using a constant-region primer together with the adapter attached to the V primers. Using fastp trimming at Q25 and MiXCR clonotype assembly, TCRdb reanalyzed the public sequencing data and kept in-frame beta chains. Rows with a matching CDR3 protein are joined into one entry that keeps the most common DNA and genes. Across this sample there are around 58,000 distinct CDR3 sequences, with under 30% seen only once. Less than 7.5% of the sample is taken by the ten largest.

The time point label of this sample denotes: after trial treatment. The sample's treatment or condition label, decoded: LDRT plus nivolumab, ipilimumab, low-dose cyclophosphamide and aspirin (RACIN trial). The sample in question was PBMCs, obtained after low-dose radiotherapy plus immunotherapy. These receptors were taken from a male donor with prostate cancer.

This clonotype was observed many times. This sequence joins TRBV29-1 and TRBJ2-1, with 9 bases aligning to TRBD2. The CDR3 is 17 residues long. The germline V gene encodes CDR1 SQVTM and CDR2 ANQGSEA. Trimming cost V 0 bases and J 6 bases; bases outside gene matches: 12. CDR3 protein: CSVEDGVAGVHGNEQFF. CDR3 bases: TGCAGCGTTGAAGATGGGGTAGCGGGAGTTCATGGCAATGAGCAGTTCTTC.

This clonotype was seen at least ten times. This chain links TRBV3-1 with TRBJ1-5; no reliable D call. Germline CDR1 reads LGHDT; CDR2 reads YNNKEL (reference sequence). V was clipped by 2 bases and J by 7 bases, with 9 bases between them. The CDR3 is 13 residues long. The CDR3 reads CASSQSEKQPQHF. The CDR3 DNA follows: TGTGCCAGCAGCCAATCCGAGAAGCAGCCCCAGCATTTT.

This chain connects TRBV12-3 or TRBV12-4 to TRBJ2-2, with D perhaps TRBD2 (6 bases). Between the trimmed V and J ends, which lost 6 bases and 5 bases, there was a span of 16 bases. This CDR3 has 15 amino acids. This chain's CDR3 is CASSPPGLPTGELFF. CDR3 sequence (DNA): TGTGCCAGCAGCCCACCGGGACTTCCGACCGGGGAGCTGTTTTTT.

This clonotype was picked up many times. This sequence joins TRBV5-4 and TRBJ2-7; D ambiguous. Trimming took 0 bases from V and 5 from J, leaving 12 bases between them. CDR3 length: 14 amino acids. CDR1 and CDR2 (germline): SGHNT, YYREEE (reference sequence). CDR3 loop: CASSLAGGFDEQYF. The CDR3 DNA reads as TGTGCCAGCAGCTTGGCGGGTGGATTCGACGAGCAGTACTTC. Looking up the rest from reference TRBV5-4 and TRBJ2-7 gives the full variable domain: ETGVTQSPTHLIKTRGQQVTLRCSSQSGHNTVSWYQQALGQGPQFIFQYYREEENGRGNFPPRFSGLQFPNYSSELNVNALELDDSALYLCASSLAGGFDEQYFGPGTRLTVT.

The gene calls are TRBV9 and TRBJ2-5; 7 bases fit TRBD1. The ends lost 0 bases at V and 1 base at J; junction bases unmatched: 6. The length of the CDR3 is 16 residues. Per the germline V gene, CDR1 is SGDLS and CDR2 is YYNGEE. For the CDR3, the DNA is TGTGCCAGCAGCGTAGCTCGAGGGGGCTCCCAAGAGACCCAGTACTTC. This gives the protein CASSVARGGSQETQYF. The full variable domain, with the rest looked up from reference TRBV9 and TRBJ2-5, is DSGVTQTPKHLITATGQRVTLRCSPRSGDLSVYWYQQSLDQGLQFLIQYYNGEERAKGNILERFSAQQFPDLHSELNLSSLELGDSALYFCASSVARGGSQETQYFGPGTRLLVL.

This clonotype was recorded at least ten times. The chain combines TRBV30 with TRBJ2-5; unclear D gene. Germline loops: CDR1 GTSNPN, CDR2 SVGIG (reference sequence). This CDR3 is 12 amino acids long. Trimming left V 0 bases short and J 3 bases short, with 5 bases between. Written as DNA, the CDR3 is TGTGCCTGGAGTGTCTGGGAAGAGACCCAGTACTTC. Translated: CAWSVWEETQYF.

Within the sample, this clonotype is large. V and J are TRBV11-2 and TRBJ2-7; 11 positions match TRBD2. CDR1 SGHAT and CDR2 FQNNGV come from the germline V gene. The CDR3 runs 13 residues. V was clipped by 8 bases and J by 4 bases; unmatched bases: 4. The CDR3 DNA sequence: TGTGCCAGCGTACTAGCGGGAGATTACGAGCAGTACTTC. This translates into CASVLAGDYEQYF.

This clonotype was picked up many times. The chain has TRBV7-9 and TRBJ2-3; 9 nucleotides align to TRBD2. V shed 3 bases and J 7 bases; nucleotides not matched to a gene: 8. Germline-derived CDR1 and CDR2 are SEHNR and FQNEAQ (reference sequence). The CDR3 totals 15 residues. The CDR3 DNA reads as TGTGCCAGCAGCTTTAGAGCGGGGGGCCTAAATACGCAGTATTTT. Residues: CASSFRAGGLNTQYF.

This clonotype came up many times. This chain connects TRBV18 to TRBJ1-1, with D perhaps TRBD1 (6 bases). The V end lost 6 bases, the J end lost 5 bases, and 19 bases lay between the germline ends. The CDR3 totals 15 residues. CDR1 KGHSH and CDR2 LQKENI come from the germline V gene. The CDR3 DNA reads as TGTGCCAGCTCGCTCTATACAGGGTTTGAGACTGAAGCTTTCTTT. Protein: CASSLYTGFETEAFF. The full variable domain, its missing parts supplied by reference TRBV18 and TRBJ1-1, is NAGVMQNPRHLVRRRGQEARLRCSPMKGHSHVYWYRQLPEEGLKFMVYLQKENIIDESGMPKERFSAEFPKEGPSILRIQQVVRGDSAAYFCASSLYTGFETEAFFGQGTRLTVV.

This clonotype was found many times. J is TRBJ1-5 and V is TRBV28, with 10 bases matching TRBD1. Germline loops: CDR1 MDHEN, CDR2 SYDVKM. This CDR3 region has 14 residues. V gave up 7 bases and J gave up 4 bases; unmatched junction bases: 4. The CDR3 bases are TGTGCCAGCACCGGGACAGGGGATAATCAGCCCCAGCATTTT. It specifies CASTGTGDNQPQHF.

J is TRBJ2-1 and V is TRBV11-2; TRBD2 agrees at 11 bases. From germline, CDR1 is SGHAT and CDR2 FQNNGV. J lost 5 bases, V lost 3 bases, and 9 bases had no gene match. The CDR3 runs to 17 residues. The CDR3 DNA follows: TGTGCCAGCAGCTTCCCAGGACTAGCGGGCTTAAACAATGAGCAGTTCTTC. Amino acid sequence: CASSFPGLAGLNNEQFF.

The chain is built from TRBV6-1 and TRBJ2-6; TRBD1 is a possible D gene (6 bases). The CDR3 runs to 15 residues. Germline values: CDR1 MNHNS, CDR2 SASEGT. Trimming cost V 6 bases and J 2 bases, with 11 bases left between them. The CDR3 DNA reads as TGTGCCAGCAGCCCCCCAGGGGCTGGGGCCAACGTCCTGACTTTC. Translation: CASSPPGAGANVLTF.

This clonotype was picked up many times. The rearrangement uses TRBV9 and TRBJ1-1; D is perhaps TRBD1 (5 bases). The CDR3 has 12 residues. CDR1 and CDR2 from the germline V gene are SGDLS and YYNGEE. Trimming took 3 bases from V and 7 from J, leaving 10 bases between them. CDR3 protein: CASSGGSLEAFF. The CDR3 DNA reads TGTGCCAGCAGCGGGGGGTCCCTTGAAGCTTTCTTT.

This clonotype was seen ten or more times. The DNA for the CDR3 is TGTGCCAGCAGCCCTCACAGGGCTAACTATGGCTACACCTTC. Encoded protein: CASSPHRANYGYTF. The chain couples TRBV5-5 to TRBJ1-2, with a tentative D call TRBD1 (6 bases). V lost 4 bases and J 0 bases, leaving 10 bases between the germline ends. Germline lookup yields CDR1 SGHKS and CDR2 YYEKEE (reference sequence). There are 14 residues in the CDR3.